One sample yielded the 7 T cell receptor beta chains listed below, sequenced in a study of T cell responses to AZD1222 COVID-19 vaccine. Using immunoSEQ multiplex PCR, the repertoire was profiled, and TCRdb retains in-frame clones only, with some absent. Of about 160,000 clones listed, 85% to 95% are singletons. The source material was peripheral blood, sampled on day 0 of AZD1222 vaccination. These receptors were collected from an adult in good health.

This clone was seen only a few times. The J gene is TRBJ2-7, the V gene TRBV5-4; 7 positions agree with TRBD1. The CDR3 covers 12 residues. The germline V gene encodes CDR1 SGHNT and CDR2 YYREEE (reference sequence). The ends lost 4 bases at V and 7 bases at J; junction bases unmatched: 5. The CDR3 sequence: CASSEQGLEQYF. The CDR3 nucleotides read TGTGCCAGCAGCGAACAGGGGTTGGAGCAGTACTTC.

This clone was seen once. V usage is TRBV25-1 and J usage is TRBJ2-1; a weak D match, TRBD2 (5 bases). This CDR3 comprises 14 residues. The V gene's germline CDR1 is MGHDK and CDR2 SYGVNS. V shed 6 bases and J shed 0 bases, with 9 bases lying between them. CDR3 nucleotides: TGTGCCAGCAGCCCGGGGTTCTCCTACAATGAGCAGTTCTTC. It codes for CASSPGFSYNEQFF.

This chain links TRBV7-2 with TRBJ1-6; tentative D call: TRBD1 (5 bases). V was clipped by 5 bases and J by 1 base, with 15 bases between them. The CDR3 is 17 amino acids. The germline CDR1 and CDR2 sequences are SGHTA and FQGNSA. The CDR3 is CASSKGLMTSYNSPLHF. The CDR3 nucleotides are TGTGCCAGCAGCAAGGGACTCATGACGTCCTATAATTCACCCCTCCACTTT.

V is TRBV13 and J is TRBJ1-6, with D possibly matching TRBD1 (5 bases). The CDR3 runs to 15 residues. V gave up 5 bases and J gave up 4 bases, with 12 bases separating them. Germline V gene sequence: CDR1 PRHDT, CDR2 FYEKMQ (reference sequence). The CDR3 coding sequence is TGTGCCAGCAGCATAAACCGGGGGTATAATTCACCCCTCCACTTT. Translation gives CASSINRGYNSPLHF.

The V gene is TRBV5-1, the J gene TRBJ1-2; no definite D call. V lost 0 bases and J lost 4, with 7 bases in between. Germline assignment: CDR1 SGHRS and CDR2 YFSETQ. The CDR3 loop spans 13 amino acids. CDR3 nucleotides: TGCGCCAGCAGCTTGGGGACGGCCTATGGCTACACCTTC. It specifies CASSLGTAYGYTF.

The chain is built from TRBV15 and TRBJ1-1, with D unclear. This CDR3 contains 15 residues. Germline CDR1 LNHNV, CDR2 YYDKDF (reference sequence). Trimming removed 0 bases from V and 1 base from J, with 9 bases in between. CDR3 in DNA: TGTGCCACCAGCAGAGATTCCGACCCGAACACTGAAGCTTTCTTT. It yields the protein CATSRDSDPNTEAFF. Full variable domain (rest looked up from reference TRBV15 and TRBJ1-1): DAMVIQNPRYQVTQFGKPVTLSCSQTLNHNVMYWYQQKSSQAPKLLFHYYDKDFNNEADTPDNFQSRRPNTSFCFLDIRSPGLGDTAMYLCATSRDSDPNTEAFFGQGTRLTVV.

This chain uses TRBV6-6 with TRBJ1-6; possibly TRBD1 for D (6 bases). Germline V lookup: CDR1 MNHNY, CDR2 SVGAGI (reference sequence). V lost 7 bases, J lost 6 bases, and 16 bases lay in between. This CDR3 comprises 15 residues. CDR3 amino acids: CASTTQGLGNSPLHF. In nucleotides, the CDR3 is TGTGCCAGCACCACCCAGGGGTTAGGTAATTCACCCCTCCACTTT.